This T cell receptor beta chain was captured in a study of CD8 T cells in ankylosing spondylitis. Study findings and constraints: Seemingly distinctive of ankylosing spondylitis blood was a TCR beta motif formed by eight highly homologous variants. Reportedly, matched ankylosing spondylitis synovial fluid was significantly enriched for disease-linked clones.

V shed 4 bases, J shed 6 bases, and the junction held 8 bases outside the gene matches. The CDR3 is 15 residues long. Germline lookup yields CDR1 MNHEY and CDR2 SVGAGI. A word on this clonotype: Antigen specificity is unknown.

TCRdb re-called the 5' RACE reads with MiXCR, one entry per CDR3 protein. The data contain roughly 30,000 distinct CDR3 sequences, 30% of them singletons. This sequence was found in a male donor with ankylosing spondylitis. The rearrangement uses TRBV6-5 and TRBJ2-3; 9 bases align to TRBD2. The sample was synovial fluid, either unsorted or a sorted T cell fraction (not recorded which). For the CDR3, the DNA is TGTGCCAGCAGTTCCTTGGCGGGAGGGGGTGATACGCAGTATTTT. It yields the protein CASSSLAGGGDTQYF.